Listed below are T cell receptor beta chains from one sample, sequenced in a study of blood T cell repertoires in COVID-19. Assay used: immunoSEQ multiplex PCR; TCRdb lists only in-frame clones, some missing. Here the sample spans hundreds of thousands of clones, about 89% being singletons. Sequencing was done on a sample of peripheral blood. Every receptor here comes from a woman aged 55-70 years with COVID-19, enrolled during active disease. Both conserved end residues are part of each CDR3. D genes are given only for firm matches. The size field is filled for only some rows; it gives once, few, many or a size class.

V	J	size	D	DNA	CDR3
TRBV19	TRBJ1-3	NA	NA	TGTGCCACTACCCGAGGGCGGGACTCTGGAAACACCATATATTTT	CATTRGRDSGNTIYF
TRBV20-1	TRBJ2-3	once	NA	TGCAGTGCTAGAGATCAGAATACGCAGTATTTT	CSARDQNTQYF
TRBV28	TRBJ1-4	once	TRBD1	TGTGCCAGCAGGGAGACAGGGGGCGGGGAAAAACTGTTTTTT	CASRETGGGEKLFF
TRBV7-2	TRBJ2-2	once	NA	TGTGCCAGCAGCTTAGTTTTAGGGGTAGGGGAGCTGTTTTTT	CASSLVLGVGELFF
TRBV3-1/TRBV3-2	TRBJ2-4	NA	TRBD2	TGTGCCAGCAGCCATACGGGTAGCGGGCTCAGAAGGGGCAAAAACATTCAGTACTTC	CASSHTGSGLRRGKNIQYF
TRBV12-3/TRBV12-4	TRBJ2-2	NA	TRBD1	TGTGCCAGCGGACAGGGGAACACCGGGGAGCTGTTTTTT	CASGQGNTGELFF
TRBV9	TRBJ1-1	NA	NA	TGTGCCAGCAGCGTAGGAACAGGGTGGACTGAAGCTTTCTTT	CASSVGTGWTEAFF
TRBV10-3	TRBJ2-7	few	TRBD1	TGTGCCATCAGCCGACAGGGGGCTGGCTCCGAGCAGTACTTC	CAISRQGAGSEQYF
TRBV5-6	TRBJ2-2	NA	TRBD1	TGTGCCAGCAGCCAACGGGACAGGGTTTTCACCGGGGAGCTGTTTTTT	CASSQRDRVFTGELFF
TRBV14	TRBJ2-7	NA	NA	TGTGCCAGCAGCCAAGTAGGCAGGGTCCACGAGCAGTACTTC	CASSQVGRVHEQYF
TRBV5-5	TRBJ1-1	NA	TRBD1	TGTGCCAGCAGCGAGGACAGGGGGAGCACTGAAGCTTTCTTT	CASSEDRGSTEAFF
TRBV6-5	TRBJ1-1	NA	NA	TGTGCCAGCAGTCCTATGGGGGCGAACACTGAAGCTTTCTTT	CASSPMGANTEAFF
TRBV4-2	TRBJ2-2	NA	NA	TGTGCCAGCATCCGTAATGAGGGTTCCAACACCGGGGAGCTGTTTTTT	CASIRNEGSNTGELFF
TRBV27	TRBJ2-7	NA	NA	TGTGCCAGCAGTTTCAGGGAACGTTACTACGAGCAGTACTTC	CASSFRERYYEQYF
TRBV3-1/TRBV3-2	TRBJ1-5	NA	NA	TGTGCCAGCAGCCAAGATCTAGGTTTCAATCAGCCCCAGCATTTT	CASSQDLGFNQPQHF
TRBV2	TRBJ2-2	NA	NA	TGTGCCAGCAGCCTTTCAGGGAACACCGGGGAGCTGTTTTTT	CASSLSGNTGELFF
TRBV18	TRBJ2-5	NA	NA	TGTGCCAGCTCACGTTTAGGGACACCCGGAAACCAAGAGACCCAGTACTTC	CASSRLGTPGNQETQYF
TRBV5-4	TRBJ1-4	NA	TRBD1	TGTGCCAGCAGCTTACGGACAGGGGGGAATGAAAAACTGTTTTTT	CASSLRTGGNEKLFF
TRBV5-1	TRBJ1-6	NA	NA	TGCGCCAGCAGCTTCGGACAGCTCTCCTATAATTCACCCCTCCACTTT	CASSFGQLSYNSPLHF
TRBV5-1	TRBJ1-2	many	TRBD1	TGCGCCAGCAGCGTAGACAGGGATGGCTACACCTTC	CASSVDRDGYTF
TRBV6-1	TRBJ1-6	NA	TRBD1	TGTGCCAGCAGTGCCTCCGGGACAGCGCTTTTTTCACCCCTCCACTTT	CASSASGTALFSPLHF
TRBV10-1	TRBJ2-7	once	TRBD1	TGCGCCAGCAGTGAGGGGGTCCGGACAGGGCACTACGAGCAGTACTTC	CASSEGVRTGHYEQYF
TRBV18	TRBJ1-1	NA	NA	TGTGCCAGCTCTCTTCAGTATACTGAAGCTTTCTTT	CASSLQYTEAFF
TRBV7-6	TRBJ2-2	NA	TRBD2	TGTGCCAGCAGCTTCCAAGCGGGGTTATCGAACACCGGGGAGCTGTTTTTT	CASSFQAGLSNTGELFF
TRBV18	TRBJ2-7	NA	NA	TGTGCCAGCTCAACTACTAGATCCGAGCAGTACTTC	CASSTTRSEQYF
TRBV30	TRBJ2-7	NA	TRBD1	TGTGCCTGGATGGGACAGGGACCGAACTTCTACGAGCAGTACTTC	CAWMGQGPNFYEQYF
TRBV5-1	TRBJ1-1	NA	NA	TGCGCCAGCAGCTTGGGCTACTTCTCTAACACTGAAGCTTTCTTT	CASSLGYFSNTEAFF
TRBV30	TRBJ1-1	NA	NA	TGTGCCTGGAGGACAGTCCAGGGTGAAGCTTTCTTT	CAWRTVQGEAFF
TRBV19	TRBJ1-4	NA	TRBD1	TGTGCCAGTAGCCTTACAGGGGTGAGCGCTAATGAAAAACTGTTTTTT	CASSLTGVSANEKLFF
TRBV9	TRBJ2-7	NA	NA	TGTGCCAGCAGCGTTTGGACACCGGATTGGTCCTACGAGCAGTACTTC	CASSVWTPDWSYEQYF
TRBV12-3/TRBV12-4	TRBJ1-3	NA	NA	TGTGCCAGCAGTATCTGGGGCGGAAACACCATATATTTT	CASSIWGGNTIYF
TRBV25-1	TRBJ2-5	NA	NA	TGTGCCAGCAGTCCCGGTCCAGCCCGCGGAGAGACCCAGTACTTC	CASSPGPARGETQYF
TRBV12-5	TRBJ1-1	NA	NA	TGTGCTAGTGGCACCAGTGGAGGCACTGAAGCTTTCTTT	CASGTSGGTEAFF
TRBV12-3/TRBV12-4	TRBJ1-2	NA	NA	TGTGCCAGTACCGACAGGTCTCCTGGCTACACCTTC	CASTDRSPGYTF
TRBV7-2	TRBJ1-6	NA	TRBD1	TGTGCCAGCAGCTTATACCGTGGGTCGGACAGGGGATTTCCACCCCTCCACTTT	CASSLYRGSDRGFPPLHF
TRBV7-9	TRBJ1-5	NA	NA	TGTGCCAGCAGCTTAGAGGTAAACGGCGGGCCCCAGCATTTT	CASSLEVNGGPQHF
TRBV7-7	TRBJ2-2	few	TRBD2	TGTGCTAGCAGCTCCCCTAGCGGGGGCCCTAACACCGGGGAGCTGTTTTTT	CASSSPSGGPNTGELFF
TRBV6-5	TRBJ1-5	NA	NA	TGTGCCAGCAGCCCCACAGGGAATCAGCCCCAGCATTTT	CASSPTGNQPQHF
TRBV27	TRBJ1-6	NA	NA	TGTGCCAGCAGTTTAGAAAGGGGAAATTCACCCCTCCACTTT	CASSLERGNSPLHF
TRBV5-1	TRBJ2-5	few	NA	TGCGCCAGCACCGTAAGGGGGGGGTACCAAGAGACCCAGTACTTC	CASTVRGGYQETQYF
TRBV11-2	TRBJ1-2	once	NA	TGTGCCAGCAGCTTAAACCGGGTTGGCTACTATGGCTACACCTTC	CASSLNRVGYYGYTF
TRBV6-5	TRBJ1-6	NA	NA	TGTGCCAGCAGTTACACGGGGATTCGGAATTCACCCCTCCACTTT	CASSYTGIRNSPLHF
TRBV30	TRBJ1-6	NA	NA	TGTGCCTGGGCCACAGGGTATTCGTATAATTCACCCCTCCACTTT	CAWATGYSYNSPLHF
TRBV15	TRBJ2-3	NA	TRBD2	TGTGCCACCAGCAGATCCGGGAGCGGGGGGGTAATAGATACGCAGTATTTT	CATSRSGSGGVIDTQYF